These 21 T cell receptor beta chains were all obtained from the same sample, sequenced in a study of beta chain features in type 1 diabetes. cDNA synthesis used the whole RNA isolate, giving expressed TCRB sequences. Method: immunoSEQ multiplex PCR; TCRdb's copy keeps in-frame clones and lacks some. This sample has over 700,000 clones; roughly 15% occur once, and the top ten carry about 0.02%. Specimen: naive CD4+ T cells from blood. The origin of the receptors is a woman aged 18 to 35 in good health.

In its sample, this clone was seen a few times. The sample has other DNA sequences that encode this CDR3 too. This chain links TRBV9 with TRBJ2-5, with 11 bases matching TRBD2. V shed 2 bases and J 2 bases; nucleotides not matched to a gene: 2. Germline CDR1 and CDR2: SGDLS and YYNGEE. The CDR3 is made up of 15 amino acids. The DNA of the CDR3 is TGTGCCAGCAGCGTGGGACTAGCGGCTCAAGAGACCCAGTACTTC. This encodes CASSVGLAAQETQYF. The entire variable domain, with the rest obtained from reference TRBV9 and TRBJ2-5, is as follows: DSGVTQTPKHLITATGQRVTLRCSPRSGDLSVYWYQQSLDQGLQFLIQYYNGEERAKGNILERFSAQQFPDLHSELNLSSLELGDSALYFCASSVGLAAQETQYFGPGTRLLVL.

The chain carries TRBV27 and TRBJ1-5; perhaps TRBD1 as D (6 bases). V was trimmed by 6 bases and J by 0 bases, leaving 18 bases between them. The V gene's germline CDR1 is MNHEY and CDR2 SMNVEV (reference sequence). This CDR3 has 17 residues. Here the CDR3 reads CASSSQGTPYSNQPQHF. CDR3 DNA sequence: TGTGCCAGCAGCTCACAGGGTACCCCATATAGCAATCAGCCCCAGCATTTT.

J is TRBJ1-1 and V is TRBV7-9; no clear D gene. This CDR3 has 16 residues. CDR1 and CDR2 (germline): SEHNR, FQNEAQ (reference sequence). The V end lost 5 bases, the J end lost 0 bases, and 16 bases lay between the germline ends. In DNA, the CDR3 is TGTGCCAGCAGCCCGAGGGCCCGGACCCTGAACACTGAAGCTTTCTTT. It codes for CASSPRARTLNTEAFF.

In its sample, this clone was seen once. The V gene is TRBV5-4, the J gene TRBJ2-5; 9 bases align to TRBD2. V shed 4 bases, J shed 5 bases, and the junction held 12 bases outside the gene matches. CDR3 length: 16 amino acids. Germline CDR1 reads SGHNT; CDR2 reads YYREEE (reference sequence). The chain's CDR3 is CASSQGSSGIQETQYF. As DNA, the CDR3 is TGTGCCAGCAGCCAAGGGTCTAGCGGGATCCAGGAGACCCAGTACTTC.

The chain is built from TRBV28 and TRBJ2-1; 8 bases match TRBD2. CDR3 length equals 16 residues. CDR1 MDHEN and CDR2 SYDVKM come from the germline V gene. J gave up 2 bases and V 1 base, and 4 bases lay outside the gene matches. The CDR3 protein is CASSLYSSGPYNEQFF. Written as DNA, the CDR3 is TGTGCCAGCAGTTTATACTCTAGCGGGCCCTACAATGAGCAGTTCTTC.

The chain uses TRBV6-6 and TRBJ1-1; D remains ambiguous. V gave up 0 bases and J gave up 3 bases, with 8 bases separating them. The V gene's germline CDR1 is MNHNY and CDR2 SVGAGI (reference sequence). This CDR3 has 14 residues. The CDR3 loop is CASSYSGVYTEAFF. The CDR3 DNA sequence: TGTGCCAGCAGTTACTCCGGGGTTTACACTGAAGCTTTCTTT.

This sequence joins TRBV5-4 and TRBJ2-3, with 10 positions matching TRBD2. The trim removed 4 bases at V and 0 bases at J, leaving 8 bases unmatched. The CDR3 runs 17 residues. The germline V gene has CDR1 SGHNT and CDR2 YYREEE (reference sequence). Here the CDR3 DNA reads TGTGCCAGCAGCACCTCTAGCGGGAGACCTAGCACAGATACGCAGTATTTT. This encodes CASSTSSGRPSTDTQYF.

This clone has just a few counts. This rearrangement joins TRBV6-5 to TRBJ1-1, with 9 bases matching TRBD1. Germline CDR1 and CDR2: MNHEY and SVGAGI. This CDR3 region has 14 residues. J gave up 6 bases and V 3 bases, and 5 bases lay outside the gene matches. The CDR3: CASSYGQGKAEAFF. In nucleotides, the CDR3 is TGTGCCAGCAGTTATGGACAGGGGAAGGCTGAAGCTTTCTTT.

The gene calls are TRBV21-1 and TRBJ2-1; the D call in the table, TRBD2, was not verified against the DNA. TRBV21-1 is marked as a pseudogene. This CDR3 spans 18 amino acids. CDR3 bases: TGTGCCAGCAGCAAAAAAAAACGGGTTCTGTCCTTTCACGGTGAGCAGTTCTTC. Translating gives CASSKKKRVLSFHGEQFF.

Only a few counts were recorded for this clone. This chain connects TRBV11-2 to TRBJ2-1; the match to TRBD2 covers 9 bases. The CDR3 is 17 residues long. CDR1 and CDR2 (germline): SGHAT, FQNNGV. V lost 0 bases, J lost 7 bases, and 10 bases stayed unmatched. The CDR3 sequence: CASSLEPGLAPENEQFF. In DNA form, the CDR3 reads TGTGCCAGCAGCTTAGAGCCGGGACTAGCTCCGGAGAATGAGCAGTTCTTC.

On this clone itself: This same CDR3 is encoded by further DNA sequences in the sample. This sequence joins TRBV12-5 and TRBJ2-5; 8 nucleotides agree with TRBD1. The germline V gene encodes CDR1 LGHNT and CDR2 FRNRAP. V shed 5 bases and J 5 bases; nucleotides not matched to a gene: 7. The CDR3 has 14 residues. CDR3 residues: CASGPGQGRETQYF. In DNA form, the CDR3 reads TGTGCTAGTGGTCCTGGACAGGGTCGGGAGACCCAGTACTTC.

This clone was found a few times. This chain's CDR3 is CASSQGLRDINIQYF. CDR3 bases: TGTGCCAGCAGCCAAGGGTTGAGAGACATAAACATTCAGTACTTC. The V call is TRBV4-2, the J call TRBJ2-4; D uncertain. Trimming removed 1 base at V and 6 bases at J, with 13 bases between. This CDR3 has 15 amino acids. From germline, CDR1 is LGHNA and CDR2 YNFKEQ.

The chain joins TRBV19 to TRBJ1-1, with D possibly matching TRBD1 (6 bases). V was cut by 6 bases and J by 6 bases, with 17 bases left in between. Germline CDR1 and CDR2: LNHDA and SQIVND (reference sequence). This CDR3 is built from 14 residues. CDR3 sequence reads: CASRKDRWGSEAFF. CDR3 DNA sequence: TGTGCCAGTAGAAAGGACAGATGGGGCTCTGAAGCTTTCTTT.

The table lists this clone with a few counts. The junction and the germline gene differ at one end; a read error may be behind it. The chain links TRBV11-2 to TRBJ2-3; D may match TRBD1 or TRBD2 (7 bases each). CDR3 length equals 17 residues. CDR1 is SGHAT and CDR2 is FQNNGV in the germline V gene. The CDR3 DNA follows: TGTGCCAGCAGCTCCAGACTAGCTAGAGGGGGCACAAATACGCAGTATTTT. Protein sequence: CASSSRLARGGTNTQYF.

A few counts support this clone. The genes are TRBV28 and TRBJ2-2; D is undetermined. Trimming shortened V by 7 bases and J by 0 bases, and 6 bases separated the two germline ends. The CDR3 extends over 13 amino acids. The germline gives CDR1 MDHEN, CDR2 SYDVKM. The CDR3: CASISANTGELFF. The CDR3 nucleotides are TGTGCCAGCATCAGCGCGAACACCGGGGAGCTGTTTTTT.

This chain joins TRBV20-1 and TRBJ1-2; no definite D call. The CDR3 totals 9 residues. Germline V gene sequence: CDR1 DFQATT, CDR2 SNEGSKA (reference sequence). The V gene lost 6 bases and the J gene lost 7 bases, with 6 bases spanning the gap. The CDR3 spells CSASAGYTF. DNA of the CDR3: TGCAGTGCGTCGGCTGGCTACACCTTC.

The chain couples TRBV14 to TRBJ2-1; D is possibly TRBD1 or TRBD2 (5 bases each). The length of the CDR3 is 15 residues. Looked up from germline, CDR1 is SGHDN and CDR2 is FVKESK. With 4 bases removed from V and 7 bases from J, the gap between germline ends came to 17 bases. CDR3 sequence (DNA): TGTGCCAGCAGCCGGGACCCGGGACCTCGAAATGAGCAGTTCTTC. It specifies CASSRDPGPRNEQFF.

This clone was seen a handful of times. The V call is TRBV9, the J call TRBJ2-2; 7 nucleotides align to TRBD1. Trimming cost V 0 bases and J 7 bases; bases outside gene matches: 6. This CDR3 has 15 residues. The germline gives CDR1 SGDLS, CDR2 YYNGEE. The CDR3 DNA is TGTGCCAGCAGCGTAGTGGCAGACAGGGTCGGGGAGCTGTTTTTT. This encodes CASSVVADRVGELFF. The full variable domain, rest sourced from reference TRBV9 and TRBJ2-2, is DSGVTQTPKHLITATGQRVTLRCSPRSGDLSVYWYQQSLDQGLQFLIQYYNGEERAKGNILERFSAQQFPDLHSELNLSSLELGDSALYFCASSVVADRVGELFFGEGSRLTVL.

This clone occurred a few times. The CDR3 DNA reads as TGTGCCAGCAGCCCTTGGAGGGGGTTCAATCAGCCCCAGCATTTT. This codes for CASSPWRGFNQPQHF. The chain couples TRBV7-2 to TRBJ1-5; perhaps TRBD1 as D (6 bases). The CDR3 is 15 amino acids. Germline V CDR1 and CDR2: SGHTA, FQGNSA. Trimming removed 5 bases from V and 3 bases from J, with 14 bases in between.

In this sample, this clone turned up a few times. The chain combines TRBV7-2 with TRBJ2-5, with 8 bases matching TRBD2. This CDR3 is 14 amino acids long. Germline CDR1 and CDR2: SGHTA and FQGNSA. Trimming cost V 5 bases and J 7 bases; bases outside gene matches: 9. CDR3 amino acids: CASSKLAAKGTQYF. The CDR3 DNA reads TGTGCCAGCAGCAAACTAGCGGCAAAGGGGACCCAGTACTTC.

V is TRBV6-1 and J is TRBJ1-6; D is unclear. The CDR3 is 15 amino acids. V gave up 2 bases and J gave up 6 bases, with 11 bases separating them. The germline CDR1 and CDR2 sequences are MNHNS and SASEGT. Here the CDR3 reads CASSEWRAVNSPLHF. The CDR3 DNA reads as TGTGCCAGCAGTGAATGGAGGGCCGTTAATTCACCCCTCCACTTT.